Given below is one T cell receptor beta chain in context. Vbeta (60) and Jbeta (13) primers were used in the PCR. Measured with immunoSEQ multiplex PCR; TCRdb has only the in-frame clones, and not every one. The sample yields around 150,000 clones, around four fifths seen once. This sample is drawn from a study of cytomegalovirus exposure and HLA in healthy donors. The germline V gene has CDR1 SEHNR and CDR2 FQNEAQ (reference sequence). The CDR3 has 14 residues. V dropped 4 bases and J dropped 7 bases, with 14 bases sitting between them. The chain joins TRBV7-9 to TRBJ2-1; D is unclear. The clonotype was recovered from a man aged 25 to 45 in good health. The source material was PBMCs. The CDR3 region has the DNA TGTGCCAGCAGCTCCTCAGAACGGGTTAATGAGCAGTTCTTC. This gives the protein CASSSSERVNEQFF.